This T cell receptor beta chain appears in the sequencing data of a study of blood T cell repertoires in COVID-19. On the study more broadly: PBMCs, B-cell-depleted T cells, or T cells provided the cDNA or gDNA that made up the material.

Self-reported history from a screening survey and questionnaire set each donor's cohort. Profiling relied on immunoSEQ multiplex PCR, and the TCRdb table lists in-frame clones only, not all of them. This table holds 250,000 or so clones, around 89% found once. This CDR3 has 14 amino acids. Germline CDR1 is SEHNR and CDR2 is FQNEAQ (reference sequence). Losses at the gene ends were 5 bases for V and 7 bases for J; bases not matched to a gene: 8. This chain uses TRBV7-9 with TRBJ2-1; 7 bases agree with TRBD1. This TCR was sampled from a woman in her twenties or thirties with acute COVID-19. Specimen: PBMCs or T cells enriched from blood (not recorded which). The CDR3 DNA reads TGTGCCAGCAGCCGCCCCGACAGGGCAAATGAGCAGTTCTTC. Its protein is CASSRPDRANEQFF.